One and the same sample provided the 16 T cell receptor beta chains below, sequenced in a study of CD8+ T cells in alopecia areata. As for treatment: oral pan-JAK inhibitor, 5-10 mg twice daily. Sequencing templates came from extracted RNA that was reverse transcribed into cDNA. This table comes from immunoSEQ multiplex PCR, and its TCRdb copy is limited to in-frame clones, with some not included. This table holds fewer than 150,000 clones, 65% to 90% found once. The sequenced sample was CD8+ T cells sorted from blood, obtained at week 4, from a patient treated with tofacitinib. These TCRs come from a human donor with alopecia areata.

This clone was picked up one time. The V gene is TRBV2, the J gene TRBJ1-5; D is uncertain. V shed 4 bases and J shed 6 bases, with 13 bases lying between them. The CDR3 has 14 residues. The germline CDR1 and CDR2 sequences are SNHLY and FYNNEI. CDR3 loop: CASSVVGSGQPQHF. DNA of the CDR3: TGTGCCAGCAGTGTAGTGGGGTCCGGTCAGCCCCAGCATTTT.

This clone has only a few counts. The chain is built from TRBV29-1 and TRBJ1-2, with TRBD1 matching over 11 bases. The CDR3 is 12 residues long. The germline V gene encodes CDR1 SQVTM and CDR2 ANQGSEA. Unmatched junction bases numbered 1, after V lost 6 bases and J lost 4 bases. This CDR3 reads CSVGQGVYGYTF. In DNA form, the CDR3 reads TGCAGCGTGGGACAGGGGGTCTATGGCTACACCTTC.

The genes are TRBV4-1 and TRBJ2-3; 9 positions match TRBD2. The CDR3 sequence is 16 residues long. Losses at the gene ends were 3 bases for V and 2 bases for J; bases not matched to a gene: 6. Per germline, CDR1 MGHRA and CDR2 YSYEKL. The CDR3 protein is CASSHPGGLATDTQYF. The CDR3 nucleotides are TGCGCCAGCAGCCACCCAGGGGGACTAGCCACAGATACGCAGTATTTT.

The chain recombines TRBV7-9 with TRBJ2-2; no firm D call. CDR3 size: 13 residues. Germline values: CDR1 SEHNR, CDR2 FQNEAQ (reference sequence). The ends were cut back, 0 bases at V and 4 bases at J, with 3 bases in the middle. The CDR3 nucleotides are TGTGCCAGCAGCTTAGCGGGCACCGGGGAGCTGTTTTTT. Residues: CASSLAGTGELFF. Combining the CDR3 with reference TRBV7-9 and TRBJ2-2 gives the whole variable domain DTGVSQNPRHKITKRGQNVTFRCDPISEHNRLYWYRQTLGQGPEFLTYFQNEAQLEKSRLLSDRFSAERPKGSFSTLEIQRTEQGDSAMYLCASSLAGTGELFFGEGSRLTVL.

The J gene is TRBJ2-5, the V gene TRBV4-1; D is perhaps TRBD2 (6 bases). Trimming took 0 bases from V and 4 from J, leaving 18 bases between them. CDR3 size: 17 residues. Germline assignment: CDR1 MGHRA and CDR2 YSYEKL. CDR3 amino acids: CASSQDWGDSLGETQYF. CDR3 bases: TGCGCCAGCAGCCAAGATTGGGGGGATAGCCTGGGAGAGACCCAGTACTTC.

This clone was detected only once. The rearrangement joins TRBV6-5 to TRBJ2-6, with D hard to call. Germline CDR1 MNHEY, CDR2 SVGAGI. V was pared by 6 bases and J by 0 bases, with 9 bases between. This CDR3 region has 15 residues. In nucleotides, the CDR3 is TGTGCCAGCAGCGCCGCTACCTCTGGGGCCAACGTCCTGACTTTC. Translation: CASSAATSGANVLTF.

V usage is TRBV15 and J usage is TRBJ2-3; no clear D gene. The CDR3 sequence is 12 residues long. Germline-derived CDR1 and CDR2 are LNHNV and YYDKDF (reference sequence). Trimming shortened V by 3 bases and J by 7 bases, and 8 bases separated the two germline ends. The DNA of the CDR3 is TGTGCCACCAGCAGCGTTGGAAATACGCAGTATTTT. Amino acid sequence: CATSSVGNTQYF.

The V gene is TRBV15, the J gene TRBJ2-5; 7 bases match TRBD1. The junction had 4 bases not matched to a gene; V was cut back by 0 bases and J by 0 bases. Germline V CDR1 and CDR2: LNHNV, YYDKDF (reference sequence). This CDR3 is built from 16 residues. CDR3 sequence (DNA): TGTGCCACCAGCAGAGAGGCAGGGGGAAACCAAGAGACCCAGTACTTC. This gives the protein CATSREAGGNQETQYF. Filled out from reference TRBV15 and TRBJ2-5, the complete variable domain reads DAMVIQNPRYQVTQFGKPVTLSCSQTLNHNVMYWYQQKSSQAPKLLFHYYDKDFNNEADTPDNFQSRRPNTSFCFLDIRSPGLGDTAMYLCATSREAGGNQETQYFGPGTRLLVL.

The chain combines TRBV6-5 with TRBJ2-5, with TRBD2 matching over 7 bases. The CDR3 consists of 15 residues. The V gene's germline CDR1 is MNHEY and CDR2 SVGAGI. J gave up 5 bases and V 0 bases, and 6 bases lay outside the gene matches. The CDR3 loop reads CASSYSLGGIETQYF. CDR3 coding DNA: TGTGCCAGCAGTTACTCGCTGGGAGGGATTGAGACCCAGTACTTC.

V and J are TRBV4-1 and TRBJ2-1; perhaps TRBD2 as D (5 bases). CDR1 MGHRA and CDR2 YSYEKL come from the germline V gene. The length of the CDR3 is 16 residues. V was clipped by 2 bases and J by 0 bases, with 11 bases between them. CDR3: CASSQHSASSYNEQFF. The CDR3 DNA follows: TGCGCCAGCAGCCAACATAGCGCTAGCTCCTACAATGAGCAGTTCTTC.

The genes are TRBV5-1 and TRBJ2-1; TRBD1 agrees at 12 bases. Germline CDR1 is SGHRS and CDR2 is YFSETQ. V trimming: 4 bases; J trimming: 5 bases; junction bases outside the gene matches: 4. This CDR3 has 15 residues. This CDR3 reads CASSPGQGADNEQFF. DNA for the CDR3: TGCGCCAGCAGCCCGGGACAGGGGGCAGACAATGAGCAGTTCTTC.

V usage is TRBV7-9 and J usage is TRBJ2-1, with D hard to call. The germline CDR1 and CDR2 sequences are SEHNR and FQNEAQ (reference sequence). Trimming removed 4 bases from V and 4 bases from J, with 14 bases in between. The CDR3 loop spans 15 amino acids. The CDR3 DNA reads TGTGCCAGCAGCTCCAAGGGTGTGGGGTACAATGAGCAGTTCTTC. Its translation: CASSSKGVGYNEQFF.

The chain is built from TRBV11-3 and TRBJ2-2; 7 positions agree with TRBD2. J gave up 7 bases and V 4 bases, and 9 bases lay outside the gene matches. The CDR3 has 15 amino acids. CDR1 and CDR2 (germline): SGHNT, YENEEA. CDR3 DNA: TGTGCCAGCAGCTCCTTGGCGGGGAGGGACGGGGAGCTGTTTTTT. Residues: CASSSLAGRDGELFF.

The chain carries TRBV11-2 and TRBJ2-3, with 12 bases identical to TRBD2. The CDR3 is made up of 16 amino acids. Germline loops: CDR1 SGHAT, CDR2 FQNNGV. V lost 4 bases, J lost 11 bases, and 13 bases stayed unmatched. CDR3 DNA sequence: TGTGCCAGCAGCTCCACTAGCGGGGGGCCCCACCGGAAGCAGTATTTT. It yields the protein CASSSTSGGPHRKQYF. Combining the CDR3 with reference TRBV11-2 and TRBJ2-3 gives the whole variable domain EAGVAQSPRYKIIEKRQSVAFWCNPISGHATLYWYQQILGQGPKLLIQFQNNGVVDDSQLPKDRFSAERLKGVDSTLKIQPAKLEDSAVYLCASSSTSGGPHRKQYFGPGTRLTVL.

The rearrangement uses TRBV7-2 and TRBJ2-5, with a tentative D call TRBD2 (5 bases). Per the germline V gene, CDR1 is SGHTA and CDR2 is FQGNSA. This CDR3 has 15 amino acids. Trimming took 3 bases from V and 2 from J, leaving 13 bases between them. CDR3 sequence (DNA): TGTGCCAGCAGCTTTCTAGCATCGAATCAAGAGACCCAGTACTTC. It is translated as CASSFLASNQETQYF.

The chain recombines TRBV6-5 with TRBJ2-5; 9 bases match TRBD1. TRBJ2-7 matches the DNA end more closely, so the J call is doubtful. Germline values: CDR1 MNHEY, CDR2 SVGAGI. The CDR3 covers 14 residues. In DNA, the CDR3 is TGTGCCAGCAGTGTAGGGACAGGGATTTACGAGCAGTACTTC. It encodes CASSVGTGIYEQYF.